This T cell receptor (beta chain) was captured by sequencing in a study of blood T cell repertoires in COVID-19. Study-level background: Sample material is recorded as cDNA or gDNA derived from T cells, B-cell-depleted T cells, or PBMCs.

The CDR3 runs to 18 residues. Losses at the gene ends were 5 bases for V and 6 bases for J; bases not matched to a gene: 16. The germline V gene encodes CDR1 MNHNY and CDR2 SVGAGI (reference sequence). Original methodology: Reference gene primer amplification yielded estimated nucleated cell counts. Using immunoSEQ multiplex PCR, the repertoire was profiled, and TCRdb retains in-frame clones only, with some absent. That table supplies the V and J calls and clone size; D and trimming were determined from the DNA. Among 6,000 to 8,000 clones, roughly four fifths were seen once, and the ten largest hold about a third.

This chain joins TRBV6-6 and TRBJ2-1; 10 positions match TRBD2. Sequenced input: peripheral blood. The origin of this receptor is a human donor in a cohort sampled during active COVID-19. The chain's CDR3 is CASSPSRAGGPGSNEQFF. CDR3 nucleotides: TGTGCCAGCAGTCCCTCGCGAGCGGGGGGGCCCGGATCCAATGAGCAGTTCTTC.